This TCR beta chain was recovered during a study of breast tumors, draining lymph nodes, adjacent tissues. The lymph nodes were axillary draining lymph nodes from breast cancer patients. In TCRdb, the multiplex PCR reads were re-called with MiXCR into one record per CDR3 protein. The sample holds over 150,000 distinct CDR3 sequences; 30% to 40% are singletons and the top ten take roughly 4%. Study-wide results and caveats: The lymph node origin of tumor T cells was framed as consistent with a hypothesis, not demonstrated. Compared with lymph nodes, tumors were less diverse; compared with nontumor tissue, more. Luminal-like breast cancer showed significantly higher tumor–nontumor repertoire similarity than basal-like.

Trimming took 4 bases from V and 9 from J; bases not matched to a gene: 10. Germline V gene data show CDR1 as SGHRS and CDR2 as YFSETQ. This CDR3 has 15 amino acids. At least ten counts were recorded for this clonotype. What it binds is unknown. The gene calls are TRBV5-1 and TRBJ1-6; 7 bases map to TRBD1. What was sequenced was axillary lymph node tissue. The sequence derives from a female donor with breast cancer. Some clones in this sample may be carry-over from other donors' samples. The chain's CDR3 is CASSLSGTEISPLHF. CDR3 bases: TGCGCCAGCAGCCTCTCAGGGACAGAAATTTCACCCCTCCACTTT.